This T cell receptor beta chain came from a study of blood T cells in healthy people across ages. Using a J-beta primer mix together with a sample-barcoded 5' primer, a second PCR was run for roughly 6 to 12 cycles. TCRdb passed the 5' RACE reads through MiXCR, listing each CDR3 protein once. The data show 800,000 to 900,000 distinct CDR3 sequences, around 68% seen once. The CDR3 runs 13 residues. In germline, CDR1 is ENHRY, CDR2 SYGVKD. The V end was cut by 6 bases, the J end by 5 bases, with 14 bases between. About this clonotype itself: Its antigen is not known.

Study-level points and caveats: When set beside aged donors, long-lived donors presented more naive CD4+ cells and higher diversity. A conclusive naive versus antigen-experienced comparison was prevented by the unsorted PBMCs. The fall in TCR beta diversity per million T cells was roughly linear with age.

The sample taken for sequencing was blood. The receptor was derived from a young man in good health. The chain is built from TRBV10-3 and TRBJ2-7, with a tentative D call TRBD2 (6 bases). DNA for the CDR3: TGTGCCATCAGGGCTGGACTAATAAACGAGCAGTACTTC. Translation: CAIRAGLINEQYF.